This record covers a single T cell receptor (beta chain). Its target is unknown. Germline loops: CDR1 MNHNS, CDR2 SASEGT. The CDR3 consists of 15 residues. Unmatched junction bases numbered 10, after V lost 5 bases and J lost 4 bases. This sample is part of a study of T-cell memory formation after mild COVID-19. Study-level results: The study detected some responding clones in pre-infection memory, suggesting cross-reactive memory joined.

TCRdb passed the 5' RACE reads through MiXCR, listing each CDR3 protein once. The sample lists fewer than 350,000 distinct CDR3 sequences, roughly an eighth seen once, with around a fifth in the top ten. This chain links TRBV6-1 with TRBJ2-7; 8 bases align to TRBD2. The sequencing sample was made of PBMCs or a T cell subset sorted from them (not recorded which). The origin of this receptor is a man between 18 and 29 years old who had mild COVID-19 (a few samples of this study predate the infection). Cell type and time point are not known. The CDR3: CASSPGRGAYYEQYF. The CDR3 nucleotides read TGTGCCAGCAGTCCTGGGCGGGGGGCTTATTACGAGCAGTACTTC.